The 3 T cell receptor beta chains below were found in one sample sequenced in a study of blood T cell repertoires in COVID-19. Clones were sequenced by immunoSEQ multiplex PCR, and TCRdb holds only the in-frame ones, with some missing. This sample has more than 300,000 clones, with around 87% found just once. The sequenced material came from peripheral blood. These receptors originate from a woman younger than 45 with COVID-19, enrolled during active disease.

The chain carries TRBV29-1 and TRBJ1-4; possibly TRBD1 for D (6 bases). Trimming took off 6 bases at V and 8 bases at J, with 10 bases between the two ends. Germline CDR1 reads SQVTM; CDR2 reads ANQGSEA. CDR3 length: 11 residues. The CDR3 nucleotides read TGCAGCGTGGGGACATTCGAAAAACTGTTTTTT. As protein: CSVGTFEKLFF.

The chain joins TRBV24-1 to TRBJ2-7; 8 bases fit TRBD1. Germline V gene lookup returns CDR1 KGHDR and CDR2 SFDVKD. Unmatched junction bases numbered 7, after V lost 5 bases and J lost 5 bases. The CDR3 has 14 amino acids. This chain's CDR3 is CATSGSRGLNEQYF. CDR3 bases: TGTGCCACCAGTGGGAGCAGGGGGCTCAACGAGCAGTACTTC.

In DNA form, the CDR3 reads TGTGCCAGCAGCCGACGACTAGCGGGAGTTGGTGAGCAGTTCTTC. The encoded protein is CASSRRLAGVGEQFF. This sequence joins TRBV7-9 and TRBJ2-1; 12 bases are a match to TRBD2. The CDR3 runs to 15 residues. The germline V gene encodes CDR1 SEHNR and CDR2 FQNEAQ (reference sequence). Trimming cost V 5 bases and J 9 bases; bases outside gene matches: 8.